This T cell receptor beta chain was captured in a study of OX40 agonist ivuxolimab in advanced cancers. In the study overall: Patients received ivuxolimab, an intravenous treatment, every 2 weeks at 0.01 to 10 mg/kg. Partial response was recorded in three patients: one hepatocellular carcinoma and two cutaneous melanoma cases.

This CDR3 spans 15 amino acids. Germline values: CDR1 SGHDT, CDR2 YYEEEE. V was cut by 1 base and J by 1 base, with 9 bases left in between. Measured with immunoSEQ multiplex PCR; TCRdb has only the in-frame clones, and not every one. The table has approximately 90,000 clones, about 85% seen once; the top ten hold around 4%. The material was CD4+ or CD8+ T cells sorted from blood, obtained in a trial of the OX40 agonist ivuxolimab. The receptor's source is an adult with an advanced solid tumor such as melanoma, head and neck, liver or kidney cancer. The chain couples TRBV5-6 to TRBJ2-1; D call uncertain. CDR3 protein: CASSLFLPSYNEQFF. The CDR3 DNA follows: TGTGCCAGCAGCTTGTTCCTACCTTCCTACAATGAGCAGTTCTTC.